Listed below are T cell receptor beta chains from one sample, sequenced in a study of blood T cell repertoires in COVID-19. Method: immunoSEQ multiplex PCR; TCRdb's copy keeps in-frame clones and lacks some. This sample has about 90,000 clones; 70% to 85% occur once, and the top ten carry roughly 6.6%. The sample taken for sequencing was peripheral blood. Every receptor here comes from a man in his 70s with acute or convalescent COVID-19. CDR3s include the opening cysteine and the closing phenylalanine or tryptophan.

J	V	CDR3
TRBJ1-1	TRBV5-6	CASSWGRVPSEAFF
TRBJ1-2	TRBV2	CASIGFDLYYGYTF
TRBJ2-3	TRBV18	CASSRWREKDPRGLTDTQYF
TRBJ2-1	TRBV5-1	CASSLFAGGPNEQFF
TRBJ2-5	TRBV7-9	CASSFSETQYF
TRBJ2-2	TRBV10-3	CAISESRGKTNGELFF
TRBJ2-3	TRBV7-2	CASSLVGVTQYF
TRBJ2-5	TRBV12-3/TRBV12-4	CASSFRDQGTQYF
TRBJ1-4	TRBV28	CASRGLTGGREKLFF
TRBJ2-1	TRBV27	CASHETGTYNEQFF
TRBJ1-5	TRBV6-5	CASSGKRSQHF
TRBJ1-6	TRBV6-5	CASNRRENSPLHF
TRBJ2-1	TRBV19	CASSIGGQGARNEQFF
TRBJ2-5	TRBV28	CASSPPRDFQETQYF
TRBJ2-5	TRBV5-6	CASSPLTSGRQETQYF
TRBJ2-2	TRBV2	CASSAPGLAGSGELFF
TRBJ1-5	TRBV5-8	CASRQGQEYSNQPQHF
TRBJ2-2	TRBV7-9	CASNPETGAVPTGELFF
TRBJ2-1	TRBV19	CASSLTASLYNEQFF
TRBJ2-5	TRBV7-9	CASSLSGGQETQYF
TRBJ2-5	TRBV7-3	CASSPTGTPGLETQYF